This TCR beta chain appears in the sequencing data of a study of siplizumab effects on memory and regulatory T cells. Only in-frame clones appear in the TCRdb table, and some are missing; sequencing was by immunoSEQ multiplex PCR. Of approximately 100,000 clones in the sample, about 91% were seen once. The ends lost 1 base at V and 7 bases at J; junction bases unmatched: 4. The germline CDR1 and CDR2 sequences are MNHNY and SVGAGI (reference sequence). The CDR3 is made up of 14 amino acids. The chain combines TRBV6-6 with TRBJ2-1, with 7 bases lining up with TRBD1. The TCR sequence derives from a human donor in good health. Sequencing was performed on Tregs sorted from blood. The CDR3 nucleotides read TGTGCCAGCAGTTACTTCAGGACAGGTAATGAGCAGTTCTTC. Translated, it gives CASSYFRTGNEQFF.